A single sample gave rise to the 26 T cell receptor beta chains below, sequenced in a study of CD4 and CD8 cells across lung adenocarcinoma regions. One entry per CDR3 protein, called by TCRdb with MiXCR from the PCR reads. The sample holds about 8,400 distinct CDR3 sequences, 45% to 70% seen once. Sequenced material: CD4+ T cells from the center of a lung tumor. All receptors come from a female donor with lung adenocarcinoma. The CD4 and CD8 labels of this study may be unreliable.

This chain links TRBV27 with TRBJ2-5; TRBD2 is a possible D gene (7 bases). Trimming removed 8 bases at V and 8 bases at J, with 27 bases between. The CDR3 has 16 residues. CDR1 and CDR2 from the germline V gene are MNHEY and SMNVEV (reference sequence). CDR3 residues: CASGGRGAGDPDTQYF. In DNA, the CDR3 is TGTGCCAGCGGGGGCCGCGGGGCGGGAGACCCAGATACCCAGTACTTC.

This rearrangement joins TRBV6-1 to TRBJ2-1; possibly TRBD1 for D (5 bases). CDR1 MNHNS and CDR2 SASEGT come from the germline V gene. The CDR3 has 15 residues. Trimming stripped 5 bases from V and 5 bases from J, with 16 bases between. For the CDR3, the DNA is TGTGCCAGCAGTACGAGACAGAGACCAAACAATGAGCAGTTCTTC. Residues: CASSTRQRPNNEQFF.

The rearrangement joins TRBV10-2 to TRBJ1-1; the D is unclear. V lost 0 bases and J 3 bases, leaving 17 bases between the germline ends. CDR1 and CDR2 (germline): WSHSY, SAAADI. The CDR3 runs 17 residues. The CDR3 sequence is CASSESTRLIVDTEAFF. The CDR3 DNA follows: TGCGCCAGCAGTGAGTCGACTCGTCTAATAGTTGACACTGAAGCTTTCTTT.

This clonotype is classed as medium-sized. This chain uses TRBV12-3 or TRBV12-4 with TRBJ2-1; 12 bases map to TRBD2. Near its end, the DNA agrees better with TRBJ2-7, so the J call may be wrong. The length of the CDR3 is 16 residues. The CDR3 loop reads CASRLTSGSSRGEQYF. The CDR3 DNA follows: TGTGCCAGCAGGCTGACTAGCGGGAGTTCGAGAGGAGAGCAGTACTTC.

The CDR3: CARGMTGKNTQYF. The CDR3 DNA sequence: TGTGCCAGGGGGATGACAGGCAAAAATACGCAGTATTTT. The chain carries TRBV6-1 and TRBJ2-3; D is perhaps TRBD1 (6 bases). The CDR3 extends over 13 amino acids. CDR1 MNHNS and CDR2 SASEGT come from the germline V gene. V lost 9 bases and J lost 7, with 17 bases in between.

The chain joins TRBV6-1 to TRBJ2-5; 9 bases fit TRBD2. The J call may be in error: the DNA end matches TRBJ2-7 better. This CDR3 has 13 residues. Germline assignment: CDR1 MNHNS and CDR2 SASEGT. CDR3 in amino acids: CASRREGRYEQYF. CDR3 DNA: TGTGCCAGCCGGCGGGAGGGTCGCTACGAGCAGTACTTC.

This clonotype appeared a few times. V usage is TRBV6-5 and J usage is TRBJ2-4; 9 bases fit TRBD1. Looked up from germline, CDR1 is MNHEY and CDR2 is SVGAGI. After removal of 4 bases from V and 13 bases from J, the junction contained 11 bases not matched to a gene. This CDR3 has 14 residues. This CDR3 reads CASSSGTGFGTQYF. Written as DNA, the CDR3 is TGTGCCAGCAGTTCGGGGACAGGGTTCGGCACCCAGTACTTC.

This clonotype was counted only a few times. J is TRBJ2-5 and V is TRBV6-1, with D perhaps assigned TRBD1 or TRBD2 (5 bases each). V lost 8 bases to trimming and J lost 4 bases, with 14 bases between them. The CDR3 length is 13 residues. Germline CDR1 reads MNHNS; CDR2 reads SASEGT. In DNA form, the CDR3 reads TGTGCCAGCTCCGAAGGGACCATAGAGACCCAGTACTTC. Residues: CASSEGTIETQYF.

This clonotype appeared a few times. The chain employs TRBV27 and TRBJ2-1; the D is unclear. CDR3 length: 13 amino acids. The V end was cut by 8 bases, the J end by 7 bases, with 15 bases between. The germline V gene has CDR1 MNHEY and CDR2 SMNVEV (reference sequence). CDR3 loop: CASGWGLGNEQFF. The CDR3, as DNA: TGTGCCAGCGGGTGGGGTTTGGGAAATGAGCAGTTCTTC.

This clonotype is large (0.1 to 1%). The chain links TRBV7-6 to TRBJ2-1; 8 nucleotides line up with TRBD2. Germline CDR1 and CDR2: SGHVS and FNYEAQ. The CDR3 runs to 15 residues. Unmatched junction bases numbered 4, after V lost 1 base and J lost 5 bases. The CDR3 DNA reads TGTGCCAGCAGCTTAGACGCGGGAGGACACAATGAGCAGTTCTTC. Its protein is CASSLDAGGHNEQFF. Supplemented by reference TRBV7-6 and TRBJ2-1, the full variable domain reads GAGVSQSPRYKVTKRGQDVALRCDPISGHVSLYWYRQALGQGPEFLTYFNYEAQQDKSGLPNDRFSAERPEGSISTLTIQRTEQRDSAMYRCASSLDAGGHNEQFFGPGTRLTVL.

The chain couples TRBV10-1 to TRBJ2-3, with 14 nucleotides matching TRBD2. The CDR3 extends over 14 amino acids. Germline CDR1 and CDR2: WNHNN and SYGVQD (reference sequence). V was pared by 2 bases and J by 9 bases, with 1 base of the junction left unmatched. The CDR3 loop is CASSEGLAGGTQYF. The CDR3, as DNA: TGCGCCAGCAGTGAGGGACTAGCGGGAGGAACGCAGTATTTT.

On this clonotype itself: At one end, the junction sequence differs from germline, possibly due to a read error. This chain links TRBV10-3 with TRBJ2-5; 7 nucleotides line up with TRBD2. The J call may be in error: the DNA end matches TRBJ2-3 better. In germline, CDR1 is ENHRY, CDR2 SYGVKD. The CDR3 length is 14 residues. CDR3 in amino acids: CAGSGAGEEDTQYF. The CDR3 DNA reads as TGTGCGGGGAGCGGGGCAGGAGAGGAAGATACCCAGTATTTT.

CDR3 loop: CASRPDSSSYNEQFF. Here the CDR3 DNA reads TGTGCCAGCAGGCCCGACTCGAGCTCCTACAATGAGCAGTTCTTC. The chain uses TRBV6-1 and TRBJ2-1; D is ambiguous. CDR1 is MNHNS, CDR2 SASEGT, per germline. The V gene lost 6 bases and the J gene lost 0 bases, with 12 bases spanning the gap. This CDR3 has 15 amino acids.

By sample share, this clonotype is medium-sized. CDR3 DNA sequence: TGTGCCAGCAGTTCCGGGACAGGGGGCTCGGATACGCAGTATTTT. Protein sequence: CASSSGTGGSDTQYF. The V and J genes are TRBV6-5 and TRBJ2-3; 12 nucleotides line up with TRBD1. Per germline, CDR1 MNHEY and CDR2 SVGAGI. Losses at the gene ends were 4 bases for V and 6 bases for J; bases not matched to a gene: 5. The CDR3 has 15 amino acids.

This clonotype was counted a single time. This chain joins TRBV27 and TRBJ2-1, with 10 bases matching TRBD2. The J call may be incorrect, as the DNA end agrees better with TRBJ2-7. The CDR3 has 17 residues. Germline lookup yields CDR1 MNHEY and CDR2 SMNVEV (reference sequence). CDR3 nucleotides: TGTGCCAGCAGCCGAACTAGCGGGACCCTCTCCTACAATGAGCAGTACTTC. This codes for CASSRTSGTLSYNEQYF.

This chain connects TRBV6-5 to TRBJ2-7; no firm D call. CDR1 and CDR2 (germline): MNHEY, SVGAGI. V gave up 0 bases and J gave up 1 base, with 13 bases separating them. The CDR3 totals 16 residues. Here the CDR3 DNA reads TGTGCCAGCAGTTACTCGAATCCAGCACGGTCCTACGAGCAGTACTTC. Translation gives CASSYSNPARSYEQYF.

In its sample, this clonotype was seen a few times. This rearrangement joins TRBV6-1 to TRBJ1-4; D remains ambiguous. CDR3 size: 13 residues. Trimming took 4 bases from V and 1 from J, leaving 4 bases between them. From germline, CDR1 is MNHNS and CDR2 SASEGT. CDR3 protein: CASSAQTNEKLFF. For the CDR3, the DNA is TGTGCCAGCAGTGCCCAAACTAATGAAAAACTGTTTTTT.

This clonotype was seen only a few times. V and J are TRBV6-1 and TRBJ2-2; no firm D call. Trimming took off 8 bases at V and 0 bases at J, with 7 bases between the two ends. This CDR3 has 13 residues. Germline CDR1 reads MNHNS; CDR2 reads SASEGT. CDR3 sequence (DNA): TGTGCCAGCCCCCATCCGAACACCGGGGAGCTGTTTTTT. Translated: CASPHPNTGELFF.

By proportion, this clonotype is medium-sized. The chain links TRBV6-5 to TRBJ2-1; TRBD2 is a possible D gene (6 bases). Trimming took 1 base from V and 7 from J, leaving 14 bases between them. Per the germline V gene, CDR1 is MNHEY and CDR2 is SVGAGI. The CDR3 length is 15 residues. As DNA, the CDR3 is TGTGCCAGCAGTTACTTCCCAGGACGGGGGAATGAGCAGTTCTTC. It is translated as CASSYFPGRGNEQFF.

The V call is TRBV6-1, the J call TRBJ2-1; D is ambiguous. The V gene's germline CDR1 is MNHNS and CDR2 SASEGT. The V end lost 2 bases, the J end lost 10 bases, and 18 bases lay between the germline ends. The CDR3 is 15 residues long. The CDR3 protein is CASSEMVGGFYEQFF. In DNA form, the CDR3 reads TGTGCCAGCAGTGAAATGGTAGGTGGGTTCTACGAGCAGTTCTTC.

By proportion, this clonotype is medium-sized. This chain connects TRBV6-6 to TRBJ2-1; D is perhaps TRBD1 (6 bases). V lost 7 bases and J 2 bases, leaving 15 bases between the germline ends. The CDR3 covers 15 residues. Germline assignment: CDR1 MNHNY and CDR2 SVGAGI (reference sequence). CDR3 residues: CASTPVRGAYNEQFF. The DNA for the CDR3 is TGTGCCAGCACCCCGGTCAGGGGCGCCTACAATGAGCAGTTCTTC.

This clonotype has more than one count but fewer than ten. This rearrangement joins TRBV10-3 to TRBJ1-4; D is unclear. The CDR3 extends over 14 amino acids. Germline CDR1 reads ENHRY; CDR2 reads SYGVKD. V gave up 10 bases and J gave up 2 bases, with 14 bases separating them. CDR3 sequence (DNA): TGTGCCAGCAGAGAGTGGACCACTAATGAAAAACTGTTTTTT. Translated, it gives CASREWTTNEKLFF.

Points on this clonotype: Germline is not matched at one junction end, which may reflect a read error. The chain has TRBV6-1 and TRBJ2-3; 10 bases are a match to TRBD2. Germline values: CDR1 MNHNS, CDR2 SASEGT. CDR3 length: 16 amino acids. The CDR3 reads CASSISSGSRTDTQYF. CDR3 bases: TGTGCGAGCAGTATCTCTAGCGGGAGTCGTACAGATACGCAGTATTTT.

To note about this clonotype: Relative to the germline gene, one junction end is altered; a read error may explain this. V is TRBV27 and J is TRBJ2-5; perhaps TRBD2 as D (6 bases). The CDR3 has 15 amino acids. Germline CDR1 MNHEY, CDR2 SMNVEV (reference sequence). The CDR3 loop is CAGTNRGGDEETQYF. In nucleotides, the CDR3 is TGTGCCGGGACCAACCGGGGCGGGGACGAAGAGACTCAGTACTTC.

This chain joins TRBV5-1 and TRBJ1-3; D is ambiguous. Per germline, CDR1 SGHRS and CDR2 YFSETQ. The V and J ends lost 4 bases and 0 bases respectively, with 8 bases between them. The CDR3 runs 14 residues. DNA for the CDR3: TGCGCCAGCAGCCTCTCGAGCTCTGGAAACACCATATATTTT. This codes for CASSLSSSGNTIYF. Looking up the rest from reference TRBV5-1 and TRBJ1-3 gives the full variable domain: KAGVTQTPRYLIKTRGQQVTLSCSPISGHRSVSWYQQTPGQGLQFLFEYFSETQRNKGNFPGRFSGRQFSNSRSEMNVSTLELGDSALYLCASSLSSSGNTIYFGEGSWLTVV.

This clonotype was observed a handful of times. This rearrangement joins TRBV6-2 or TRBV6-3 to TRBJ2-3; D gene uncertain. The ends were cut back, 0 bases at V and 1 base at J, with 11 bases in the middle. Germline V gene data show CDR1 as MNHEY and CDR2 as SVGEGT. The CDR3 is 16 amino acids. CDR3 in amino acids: CASSYSLGIGTDTQYF. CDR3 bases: TGTGCCAGCAGTTACTCTTTAGGGATCGGCACAGATACGCAGTATTTT.